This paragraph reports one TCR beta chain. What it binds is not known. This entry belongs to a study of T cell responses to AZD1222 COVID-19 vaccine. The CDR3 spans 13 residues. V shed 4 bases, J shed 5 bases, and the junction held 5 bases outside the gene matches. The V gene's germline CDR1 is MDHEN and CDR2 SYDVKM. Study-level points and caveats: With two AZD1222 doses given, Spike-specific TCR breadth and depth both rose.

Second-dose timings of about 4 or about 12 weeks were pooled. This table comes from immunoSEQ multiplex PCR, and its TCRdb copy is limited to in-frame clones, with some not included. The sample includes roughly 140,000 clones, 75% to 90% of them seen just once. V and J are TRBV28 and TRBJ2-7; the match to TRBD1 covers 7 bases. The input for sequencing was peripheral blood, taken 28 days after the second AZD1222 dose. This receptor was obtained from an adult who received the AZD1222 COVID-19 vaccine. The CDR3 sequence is CASSSRRGNEQYF. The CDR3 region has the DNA TGTGCCAGCAGTTCTCGCAGGGGGAACGAGCAGTACTTC.